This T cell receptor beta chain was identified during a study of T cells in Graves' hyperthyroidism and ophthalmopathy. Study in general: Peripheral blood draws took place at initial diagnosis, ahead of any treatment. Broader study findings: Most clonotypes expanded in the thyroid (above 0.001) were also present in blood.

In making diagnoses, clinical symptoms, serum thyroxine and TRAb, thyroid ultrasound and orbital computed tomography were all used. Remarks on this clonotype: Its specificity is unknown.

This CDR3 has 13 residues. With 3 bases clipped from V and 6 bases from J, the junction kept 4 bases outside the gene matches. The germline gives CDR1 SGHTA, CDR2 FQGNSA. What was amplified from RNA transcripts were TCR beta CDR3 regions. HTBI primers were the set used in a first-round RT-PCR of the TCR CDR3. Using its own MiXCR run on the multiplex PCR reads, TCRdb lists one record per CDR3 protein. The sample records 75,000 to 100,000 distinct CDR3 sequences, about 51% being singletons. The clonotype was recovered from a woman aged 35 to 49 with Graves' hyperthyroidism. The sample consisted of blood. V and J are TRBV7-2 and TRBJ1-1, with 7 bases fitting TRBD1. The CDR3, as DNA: TGTGCCAGCAGCTTTTTGGGGACAGCTGAAGCTTTCTTT. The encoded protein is CASSFLGTAEAFF.